The T cell receptor beta chain described here comes from a study of T-cell memory formation after mild COVID-19. On the study more broadly: Clustering of TCRs was largely donor specific.

Germline-derived CDR1 and CDR2 are SGHDT and YYEEEE. The CDR3 is made up of 13 amino acids. V trimming: 4 bases; J trimming: 5 bases; junction bases outside the gene matches: 2. The table lists this clonotype with a few counts. Its antigen remains unidentified. Findings of the study overall: Mainly in CM and EM were contracting CD4+ clones; CD8+ were in EMRA.

Amplification by 5'RACE using constant-segment primers produced TCR alpha and TCR beta cDNA libraries that carried sample barcodes and UMIs. Each CDR3 protein is one row after TCRdb ran MiXCR on the 5' RACE reads. This table has 400,000 or so distinct CDR3 sequences, roughly 20% appearing once. V is TRBV5-6 and J is TRBJ2-5; 10 bases match TRBD1. The TCR sequence derives from an adult woman who had mild COVID-19 (a few samples of this study predate the infection). Cell type and time point are not known. The source material was PBMCs or a T cell subset sorted from them (not recorded which). The CDR3 DNA follows: TGTGCCAGCAGCAAGGACAGGGGGGAGACCCAGTACTTC. Residues: CASSKDRGETQYF.